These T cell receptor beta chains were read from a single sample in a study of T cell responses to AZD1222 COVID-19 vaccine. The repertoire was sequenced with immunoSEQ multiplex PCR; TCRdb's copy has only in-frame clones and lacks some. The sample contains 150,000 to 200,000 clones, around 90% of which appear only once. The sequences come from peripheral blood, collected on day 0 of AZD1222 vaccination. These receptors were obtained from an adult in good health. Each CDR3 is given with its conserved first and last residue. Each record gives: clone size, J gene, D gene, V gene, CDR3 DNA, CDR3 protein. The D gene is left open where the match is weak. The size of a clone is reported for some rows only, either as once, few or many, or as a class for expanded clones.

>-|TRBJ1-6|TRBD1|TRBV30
TGTGCCTGGACCCCGACAGGGTCCTATAATTCACCCCTCCACTTT
CAWTPTGSYNSPLHF
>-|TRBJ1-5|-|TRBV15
TGTGCCACCAGCAGAGAAAGGGCTAGCAATCAGCCCCAGCATTTT
CATSRERASNQPQHF
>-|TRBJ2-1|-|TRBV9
TGTGCCAGCAGCGTAGACGGGGGTAACTACAATGAGCAGTTCTTC
CASSVDGGNYNEQFF
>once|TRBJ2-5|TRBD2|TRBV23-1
TGCGCCAGCAGTCTAGCGGGGGACCAAGAGACCCAGTACTTC
CASSLAGDQETQYF
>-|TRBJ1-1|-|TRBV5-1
TGCGCCAGCAGCCCGGCCCAGGGCCCGAACACTGAAGCTTTCTTT
CASSPAQGPNTEAFF
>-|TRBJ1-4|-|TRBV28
TGTGCCAGCAGGGCGAGACATATTAATGAAAAACTGTTTTTT
CASRARHINEKLFF
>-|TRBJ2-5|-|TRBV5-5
TGTGCCAGCAGACGGATATCGGCAGAGACCCAGTACTTC
CASRRISAETQYF
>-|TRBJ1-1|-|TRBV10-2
TGCGCCAGCAGCCTAACAGCGAACACTGAAGCTTTCTTT
CASSLTANTEAFF
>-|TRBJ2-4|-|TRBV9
TGTGCCAGCAGCCCCTCCCCCAGTTCAGACATTCAGTACTTC
CASSPSPSSDIQYF
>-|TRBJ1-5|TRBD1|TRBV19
TGTGCCAGTAGCTTGACAGGGGGTCATCAGCCCCAGCATTTT
CASSLTGGHQPQHF
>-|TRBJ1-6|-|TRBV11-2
TGTGCCAGCAGCTTAGTAGAGGGCAATTCACCCCTCCACTTT
CASSLVEGNSPLHF
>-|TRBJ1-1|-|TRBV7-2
TGTGCCAGCAGCTTAGACTCAGGGATTGGATATACTGAAGCTTTCTTT
CASSLDSGIGYTEAFF
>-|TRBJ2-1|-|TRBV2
TGTGCCAGCAGTGTAGAAAGGGCTACCTACAATGAGCAGTTCTTC
CASSVERATYNEQFF
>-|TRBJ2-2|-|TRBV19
TGTGCCTCAAGTGGAGGTCGTACCGGGGAGCTGTTTTTT
CASSGGRTGELFF
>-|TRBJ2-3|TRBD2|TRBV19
TGTGCCAGTAGGACTAGCGCCATAGGGGCCACAGATACGCAGTATTTT
CASRTSAIGATDTQYF
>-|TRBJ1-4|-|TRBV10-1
TGCGCCAGCAGGGGTGGGGCCCTTGGCGGTGAAAAACTGTTTTTT
CASRGGALGGEKLFF
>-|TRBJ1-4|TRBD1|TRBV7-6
TGTGCCAGCAGCCTTCGGACAGGCAGGGAGGAAAAACTGTTTTTT
CASSLRTGREEKLFF
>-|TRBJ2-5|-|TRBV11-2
TGTGCCAGCAGCTTAAGGGGAGAGACCCAGTACTTC
CASSLRGETQYF
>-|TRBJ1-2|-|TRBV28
TGTGCCAGCAGTTCGGGACAAATCGGTGGCTACACCTTC
CASSSGQIGGYTF
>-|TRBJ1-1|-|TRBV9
TGTGCCAGCAGCTCCGGTAAGCCCACTGGAAAGGGGGCTGAAGCTTTCTTT
CASSSGKPTGKGAEAFF
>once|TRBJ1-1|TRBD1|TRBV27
TGTGCCAGCAGCGACGACAGGGGGCAATCTGAAGCTTTCTTT
CASSDDRGQSEAFF
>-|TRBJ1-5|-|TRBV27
TGTGCCAGCAGTTTTTCGGCAGGGGATAGGAGACTTCAAAACAATCAGCCCCAGCATTTT
CASSFSAGDRRLQNNQPQHF
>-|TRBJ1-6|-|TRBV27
TGTGCCAGCCGCACCGGGATCCGAGGGGGTTCACCCCTCCACTTT
CASRTGIRGGSPLHF
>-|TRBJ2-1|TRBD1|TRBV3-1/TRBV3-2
TGTGCCAGCACCCCGGGACAGGGATACAATGAGCAGTTCTTC
CASTPGQGYNEQFF
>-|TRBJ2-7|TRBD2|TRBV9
TGTGCCAGCAGCGTAGAAAAGGTAGCGGGATCTTACGAGCAGTACTTC
CASSVEKVAGSYEQYF
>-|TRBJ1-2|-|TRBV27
TGTGCCAGCAGTTTATCGATAAGCTCGATAGGGAACTATGGCTACACCTTC
CASSLSISSIGNYGYTF
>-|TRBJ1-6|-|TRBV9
TGTGCCAGCAGCGGACGCCCAGATAGCTCCTATAATTCACCCCTCCACTTT
CASSGRPDSSYNSPLHF
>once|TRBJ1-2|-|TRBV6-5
TGTGCCAGCAGTCCACCCATTGCGGGGGCTGGCTACACCTTC
CASSPPIAGAGYTF
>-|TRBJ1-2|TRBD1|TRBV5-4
TGTGCCAGCAGTTTACAGGGGAGTGACGGCTACACCTTC
CASSLQGSDGYTF
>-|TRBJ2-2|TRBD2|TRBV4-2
TGTGCCAGCAGCCGCCTGCTAGCGGGGGGTGAGGGCGGGGAGCTGTTTTTT
CASSRLLAGGEGGELFF
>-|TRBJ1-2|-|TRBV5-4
TGTGCCAGTAGACAGCCCGGGTCGAGTCTAGGCTACACCTTC
CASRQPGSSLGYTF
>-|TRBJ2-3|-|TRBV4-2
TGTGCCAGCAGCCAAAAAAGGTGGGAGGGGGCAGATACGCAGTATTTT
CASSQKRWEGADTQYF